This T cell receptor (beta chain) was sequenced in a study of OX40 agonist ivuxolimab in advanced cancers. Study-wide context: Partial responses occurred in Three dose-escalation patients, one with hepatocellular carcinoma and two with cutaneous melanoma. The study, taken as a whole, reports: Among the lowest levels of clonal expansion were found in partial responders at 0.1-3.0 mg/kg.

Profiling relied on immunoSEQ multiplex PCR, and the TCRdb table lists in-frame clones only, not all of them. Here the sample spans about 70,000 clones, approximately 89% being singletons. Concerning this clone: As yet, its antigen is unknown.

Trimming pared 6 bases from V and 4 bases from J, leaving 13 bases between. The CDR3 runs to 14 residues. Per the germline V gene, CDR1 is LNHDA and CDR2 is SQIVND (reference sequence). The genes are TRBV19 and TRBJ1-5, with TRBD1 as a possible D gene (5 bases). The sample in question was CD4+ or CD8+ T cells sorted from blood, obtained in a trial of the OX40 agonist ivuxolimab. This clonotype was sampled from an adult with an advanced solid tumor such as melanoma, head and neck, liver or kidney cancer. The CDR3 region has the DNA TGTGCCAGTAGCCCCCGACAGCCTAATCAGCCCCAGCATTTT. Translated, it gives CASSPRQPNQPQHF.